The 32 T cell receptor beta chains listed next were all sequenced from one sample in a study of CD4+ T cells in melanoma. Only in-frame clones appear in the TCRdb table, and some are missing; sequencing was by immunoSEQ multiplex PCR. Counted here are approximately 19,000 clones, 78% occurring once; the ten biggest clones make up more than 7.5%. The receptor set was obtained from a human donor with melanoma.

V usage is TRBV27 and J usage is TRBJ1-5; D remains ambiguous. The CDR3 contains 15 residues. Deletions cut 1 base from V and 4 bases from J, with 11 bases between. Germline V gene data show CDR1 as MNHEY and CDR2 as SMNVEV (reference sequence). As DNA, the CDR3 is TGTGCCAGCAGTTTATTAGGGATCGGGAATCAGCCCCAGCATTTT. The encoded protein is CASSLLGIGNQPQHF.

V usage is TRBV5-4 and J usage is TRBJ2-3; 7 nucleotides match TRBD2. V shed 2 bases, J shed 9 bases, and the junction held 15 bases outside the gene matches. The CDR3 sequence is 16 residues long. Germline lookup yields CDR1 SGHNT and CDR2 YYREEE (reference sequence). The CDR3 sequence is CASSFDTGNSGGTQYF. CDR3 nucleotide sequence: TGTGCCAGCAGCTTCGACACCGGGAATTCGGGAGGCACGCAGTATTTT.

This clone has a handful of counts. The chain couples TRBV7-8 to TRBJ1-4, with TRBD1 as a possible D gene (5 bases). The CDR3 is made up of 15 amino acids. With 2 bases removed from V and 7 bases from J, the gap between germline ends came to 14 bases. The germline V gene has CDR1 SGHVS and CDR2 FQNEAQ. The CDR3 nucleotides read TGTGCCAGCAGCTTAACGTTGGCAGGGATTGAAAAACTGTTTTTT. This translates into CASSLTLAGIEKLFF.

The table lists this clone with a few counts. This chain joins TRBV5-4 and TRBJ2-3; 7 nucleotides agree with TRBD2. After removal of 6 bases from V and 5 bases from J, the junction contained 6 bases not matched to a gene. This CDR3 is 13 amino acids long. CDR1 SGHNT and CDR2 YYREEE come from the germline V gene (reference sequence). This CDR3 is CASNGRGGDTQYF. The CDR3 DNA sequence: TGTGCCAGCAATGGGAGGGGCGGAGATACGCAGTATTTT.

The rearrangement joins TRBV7-3 to TRBJ2-3; tentative D call: TRBD2 (6 bases). CDR1 and CDR2 from the germline V gene are SGHTA and FQGTGA. The CDR3 totals 15 residues. Trimming removed 5 bases from V and 2 bases from J, with 14 bases in between. The CDR3 is CASSLTGLNTDTQYF. CDR3 coding DNA: TGTGCCAGCAGCCTCACGGGACTTAACACAGATACGCAGTATTTT.

V and J are TRBV11-2 and TRBJ2-3; the match to TRBD2 covers 10 bases. CDR3 length equals 16 residues. Germline trimming cut 5 bases from V and 4 bases from J; bases unmatched to any gene: 9. Per germline, CDR1 SGHAT and CDR2 FQNNGV. In DNA form, the CDR3 reads TGTGCCAGCAGCCTCGGGGGCCTAGCGGGGGCAGATACGCAGTATTTT. Amino acids: CASSLGGLAGADTQYF.

The J gene is TRBJ1-4, the V gene TRBV19; D is unresolved. V dropped 8 bases and J dropped 0 bases, with 13 bases sitting between them. CDR1 LNHDA and CDR2 SQIVND come from the germline V gene (reference sequence). The CDR3 loop spans 15 amino acids. The CDR3 loop is CASRLRRATNEKLFF. The CDR3 bases are TGTGCCAGTCGCCTCAGGAGGGCAACTAATGAAAAACTGTTTTTT.

This chain uses TRBV5-1 with TRBJ2-5; 9 bases agree with TRBD2. The CDR3 runs to 16 residues. The V segment lost 4 bases and the J segment 4 bases; nucleotides outside the gene matches: 11. Germline V gene lookup returns CDR1 SGHRS and CDR2 YFSETQ. In DNA form, the CDR3 reads TGCGCCAGCAGCGGAGGGCGGGGGGGCTCCCGAGAGACCCAGTACTTC. This codes for CASSGGRGGSRETQYF.

V and J are TRBV6-5 and TRBJ1-6; D call uncertain. V was cut by 2 bases and J by 4 bases, with 6 bases left in between. CDR1 is MNHEY, CDR2 SVGAGI, per germline. The CDR3 is 14 amino acids. CDR3 residues: CASSYRQYNSPLHF. The CDR3 DNA is TGTGCCAGCAGTTACAGGCAGTATAATTCACCCCTCCACTTT.

This clone was detected only once. This sequence joins TRBV11-2 and TRBJ2-7; D unresolved. V was trimmed by 3 bases and J by 1 base, leaving 4 bases between them. Germline V gene sequence: CDR1 SGHAT, CDR2 FQNNGV. This CDR3 comprises 12 residues. CDR3 sequence (DNA): TGTGCCAGCAGCTTCGGGTCCTACGAGCAGTACTTC. Translating it yields CASSFGSYEQYF. The full variable domain, its missing parts supplied by reference TRBV11-2 and TRBJ2-7, is EAGVAQSPRYKIIEKRQSVAFWCNPISGHATLYWYQQILGQGPKLLIQFQNNGVVDDSQLPKDRFSAERLKGVDSTLKIQPAKLEDSAVYLCASSFGSYEQYFGPGTRLTVT.

The genes are TRBV7-6 and TRBJ1-2, with a possible D match to TRBD1 (6 bases). This CDR3 spans 16 amino acids. Germline V CDR1 and CDR2: SGHVS, FNYEAQ. Trimming took 8 bases from V and 4 from J, leaving 23 bases between them. CDR3 in DNA: TGTGCCAGCTCTGGGGGCAGCGGGCAGGCTTTCTATGGCTACACCTTC. This gives the protein CASSGGSGQAFYGYTF. Together with reference TRBV7-6 and TRBJ1-2, the CDR3 gives the full variable domain: GAGVSQSPRYKVTKRGQDVALRCDPISGHVSLYWYRQALGQGPEFLTYFNYEAQQDKSGLPNDRFSAERPEGSISTLTIQRTEQRDSAMYRCASSGGSGQAFYGYTFGSGTRLTVV.

As concerns this clone: An end of the junction differs from the germline gene, which may be a read error. V gene TRBV5-1 combines with J gene TRBJ2-3; TRBD2 matches 12 bases. Looked up from germline, CDR1 is SGHRS and CDR2 is YFSETQ. The CDR3 is 18 amino acids. Here the CDR3 DNA reads TGCGCCGGCAGCTTTGGGATTACTAGCGGGGGGAGCACAGATACGCAGTATTTT. The encoded protein is CAGSFGITSGGSTDTQYF. Full variable domain (missing parts from reference TRBV5-1 and TRBJ2-3): KAGVTQTPRYLIKTRGQQVTLSCSPISGHRSVSWYQQTPGQGLQFLFEYFSETQRNKGNFPGRFSGRQFSNSRSEMNVSTLELGDSALYLCAGSFGITSGGSTDTQYFGPGTRLTVL.

The rearrangement links TRBV5-5 to TRBJ2-3, with D tentatively TRBD2 (5 bases). The CDR3 totals 15 residues. Germline lookup yields CDR1 SGHKS and CDR2 YYEKEE (reference sequence). The germline V and J ends were trimmed by 3 bases and 0 bases, with 11 bases remaining between them. The CDR3 spells CASSSYPGSTDTQYF. CDR3 DNA: TGTGCCAGCAGCTCCTACCCGGGGAGCACAGATACGCAGTATTTT.

The chain recombines TRBV6-1 with TRBJ2-7, with D possibly being TRBD1 (7 bases). This CDR3 has 11 residues. Germline V gene lookup returns CDR1 MNHNS and CDR2 SASEGT. The CDR3 sequence: CVGGQNYEQYF. DNA of the CDR3: TGTGTGGGGGGACAGAATTACGAGCAGTACTTC.

The chain links TRBV27 to TRBJ1-6, with TRBD1 identical over 7 bases. CDR1 and CDR2 from the germline V gene are MNHEY and SMNVEV (reference sequence). Trimming cost V 6 bases and J 7 bases; bases outside gene matches: 6. The CDR3 loop spans 14 amino acids. CDR3 sequence reads: CASSWDSLNSPLHF. The CDR3 bases are TGTGCCAGCAGCTGGGACAGCCTCAATTCACCCCTCCACTTT.

This clone showed up just a few times. The V gene is TRBV5-1, the J gene TRBJ2-5, with unresolved D. V was pared by 4 bases and J by 5 bases, with 21 bases between. From germline, CDR1 is SGHRS and CDR2 YFSETQ. This CDR3 is 16 amino acids long. The CDR3 nucleotides read TGCGCCAGCAGCATGTCTGGTCCCCAGCTGTGGGAGACCCAGTACTTC. This gives the protein CASSMSGPQLWETQYF.

This chain uses TRBV4-2 with TRBJ2-3; maybe TRBD2 (7 bases). This CDR3 spans 15 amino acids. Germline values: CDR1 LGHNA, CDR2 YNFKEQ. The V end lost 4 bases, the J end lost 0 bases, and 11 bases lay between the germline ends. For the CDR3, the DNA is TGTGCCAGCAGCCCCGGGGGGACAAGCACAGATACGCAGTATTTT. Its protein is CASSPGGTSTDTQYF.

J is TRBJ1-4 and V is TRBV2; a weak D match, TRBD1 (6 bases). Germline CDR1 and CDR2: SNHLY and FYNNEI. This CDR3 spans 13 amino acids. Trimming took 3 bases from V and 7 from J, leaving 9 bases between them. CDR3 residues: CASSEGGGEKLFF. The CDR3 DNA is TGTGCCAGCAGTGAGGGGGGCGGTGAAAAACTGTTTTTT.

V is TRBV5-4 and J is TRBJ2-1, with a possible D match to TRBD1 (5 bases). The germline CDR1 and CDR2 sequences are SGHNT and YYREEE (reference sequence). This CDR3 spans 15 amino acids. The V end was cut by 0 bases, the J end by 3 bases, with 10 bases between. The CDR3 loop is CASSLVGVGYNEQFF. The CDR3, as DNA: TGTGCCAGCAGCTTGGTAGGGGTAGGCTACAATGAGCAGTTCTTC.

The chain combines TRBV7-2 with TRBJ2-1, with 15 bases identical to TRBD2. Germline loops: CDR1 SGHTA, CDR2 FQGNSA. The CDR3 is 18 amino acids. The V and J ends lost 5 bases and 4 bases, in that order; junction bases with no gene match: 9. The CDR3: CASSLRGTSGGNYNEQFF. The CDR3 DNA reads as TGTGCCAGCAGCCTTAGAGGGACTAGCGGGGGGAATTACAATGAGCAGTTCTTC.

This clone has just a few counts. The chain links TRBV2 to TRBJ1-6; perhaps TRBD1 as D (6 bases). V dropped 6 bases and J dropped 7 bases, with 16 bases sitting between them. There are 15 residues in the CDR3. Germline CDR1 and CDR2: SNHLY and FYNNEI. Here the CDR3 reads CASSPPGHPNSPLHF. The CDR3 nucleotides read TGTGCCAGCAGCCCCCCGGGACACCCGAATTCACCCCTCCACTTT. The whole variable domain, filled in from reference TRBV2 and TRBJ1-6, reads EPEVTQTPSHQVTQMGQEVILRCVPISNHLYFYWYRQILGQKVEFLVSFYNNEISEKSEIFDDQFSVERPDGSNFTLKIRSTKLEDSAMYFCASSPPGHPNSPLHFGNGTRLTVT.

The gene calls are TRBV2 and TRBJ1-5, with 8 bases that match TRBD1. Germline V CDR1 and CDR2: SNHLY, FYNNEI. Trimming cost V 6 bases and J 9 bases; bases outside gene matches: 7. The CDR3 has 13 amino acids. CDR3 amino acids: CASSDRGSRPQHF. CDR3 nucleotides: TGTGCCAGCAGCGACAGGGGCTCCAGGCCCCAGCATTTT.

The chain couples TRBV30 to TRBJ1-2, with D perhaps TRBD1 (5 bases). Germline V lookup: CDR1 GTSNPN, CDR2 SVGIG (reference sequence). This CDR3 has 14 amino acids. Trimming cost V 4 bases and J 0 bases, with 12 bases left between them. CDR3 DNA sequence: TGTGCCTGGACCCCGGGAGGGGCTAACTATGGCTACACCTTC. Its protein product is CAWTPGGANYGYTF.

The rearrangement uses TRBV7-3 and TRBJ1-6, with 7 bases identical to TRBD1. The CDR3 spans 14 residues. Germline V CDR1 and CDR2: SGHTA, FQGTGA. With 5 bases clipped from V and 7 bases from J, the junction kept 5 bases outside the gene matches. CDR3 sequence reads: CASSHGQENSPLHF. CDR3 in DNA: TGTGCCAGCAGCCATGGACAGGAAAATTCACCCCTCCACTTT.

The chain couples TRBV2 to TRBJ1-1; 8 bases align to TRBD1. V gave up 4 bases and J gave up 6 bases; unmatched junction bases: 7. The CDR3 totals 14 residues. Germline V gene sequence: CDR1 SNHLY, CDR2 FYNNEI. CDR3 nucleotides: TGTGCCAGCAGTGGATTTCAGGGGGCGGCTGAAGCTTTCTTT. As protein: CASSGFQGAAEAFF.

V gene TRBV19 combines with J gene TRBJ1-1; the D gene is possibly TRBD1 (5 bases). Germline loops: CDR1 LNHDA, CDR2 SQIVND (reference sequence). The CDR3 has 13 amino acids. The germline V and J ends were trimmed by 0 bases and 8 bases, with 10 bases remaining between them. CDR3 in DNA: TGTGCCAGTAGTATAGATATAAGGACAGAAGCTTTCTTT. Amino acid sequence: CASSIDIRTEAFF.

This rearrangement joins TRBV10-3 to TRBJ1-1; a weak D match, TRBD1 (6 bases). The CDR3 totals 12 residues. Per germline, CDR1 ENHRY and CDR2 SYGVKD. Trimming shortened V by 5 bases and J by 7 bases, and 11 bases separated the two germline ends. The CDR3: CAISKPDSEAFF. The CDR3 DNA reads as TGTGCCATCAGTAAACCGGACAGTGAAGCTTTCTTT.

The gene calls are TRBV2 and TRBJ2-5; 8 bases align to TRBD1. The J segment lost 4 bases and the V segment lost 10 bases, leaving 5 bases of the junction unmatched. This CDR3 has 12 residues. Germline CDR1 is SNHLY and CDR2 is FYNNEI. This CDR3 reads CAMTGTGETQYF. The CDR3 region has the DNA TGTGCCATGACCGGGACAGGAGAGACCCAGTACTTC. Full variable domain (outside the CDR3, taken from reference TRBV2 and TRBJ2-5): EPEVTQTPSHQVTQMGQEVILRCVPISNHLYFYWYRQILGQKVEFLVSFYNNEISEKSEIFDDQFSVERPDGSNFTLKIRSTKLEDSAMYFCAMTGTGETQYFGPGTRLLVL.

This clone is a singleton in its sample. The V gene is TRBV7-9, the J gene TRBJ2-1, with D possibly matching TRBD2 (6 bases). Germline values: CDR1 SEHNR, CDR2 FQNEAQ (reference sequence). Deletions cut 5 bases from V and 9 bases from J, with 11 bases between. The CDR3 totals 12 residues. CDR3 amino acids: CASSPGESEQFF. CDR3 in DNA: TGTGCCAGCAGCCCGGGGGAGTCTGAGCAGTTCTTC.

This chain uses TRBV29-1 with TRBJ2-3, with D uncertain. Trimming shortened V by 4 bases and J by 2 bases, and 13 bases separated the two germline ends. The germline V gene has CDR1 SQVTM and CDR2 ANQGSEA. The CDR3 spans 14 residues. Written as DNA, the CDR3 is TGCAGCGTTGGACCCCGGGCCCACACAGATACGCAGTATTTT. This encodes CSVGPRAHTDTQYF.

The V and J genes are TRBV18 and TRBJ2-1; D is undetermined. The CDR3 covers 13 residues. V lost 3 bases to trimming and J lost 12 bases, with 15 bases between them. Germline values: CDR1 KGHSH, CDR2 LQKENI. The CDR3 DNA is TGTGCCAGCTCACCGGGGTTAGGTGCAGGGCAGTTCTTC. As protein: CASSPGLGAGQFF.

This clone has just a few counts. This chain joins TRBV11-2 and TRBJ2-7; 9 bases are a match to TRBD2. From germline, CDR1 is SGHAT and CDR2 FQNNGV. J lost 2 bases, V lost 3 bases, and 5 bases had no gene match. This CDR3 has 15 residues. CDR3 region: CASSFSLAGPYEQYF. In DNA form, the CDR3 reads TGTGCCAGCAGCTTTTCACTAGCGGGCCCCTACGAGCAGTACTTC.